What follows are 27 T cell receptor beta chains derived from one specimen sequenced in a study of vaccination effects on CD4 cells after COVID-19. Antigen-specific CD4+ T cells expanded by the ViraFEST assay with viral peptide pools were then sequenced. After around nine days in culture, the CD4+ T cells were isolated. BNT162b2 vaccine or mRNA-1273 vaccine was given to participants in two doses. These TCRs' antigens remain unknown. The protocol was immunoSEQ multiplex PCR, while the TCRdb copy is restricted to in-frame clones and leaves out a portion. The table includes around 81,000 clones, around four fifths detected once. The sample consisted of CD4+ T cells from PBMCs cultured with HCoV-OC43 spike peptides, taken after COVID-19 vaccination. Documented subset: HCoV-OC43 spike overlapping peptide pool stimulation. The receptors shown here come from a human donor who received a COVID-19 vaccine.

The gene calls are TRBV5-1 and TRBJ2-3; possible D gene TRBD1, 5 bases. The V end was cut by 5 bases, the J end by 0 bases, with 10 bases between. This CDR3 region has 14 residues. Germline V gene lookup returns CDR1 SGHRS and CDR2 YFSETQ. The CDR3 is CASRGPASTDTQYF. The CDR3 DNA sequence: TGCGCCAGCAGGGGGCCCGCTAGCACAGATACGCAGTATTTT.

This rearrangement joins TRBV5-4 to TRBJ1-2; 10 positions match TRBD1. The ends lost 4 bases at V and 6 bases at J; junction bases unmatched: 3. Looked up from germline, CDR1 is SGHNT and CDR2 is YYREEE (reference sequence). The CDR3 loop spans 13 amino acids. The CDR3 region has the DNA TGTGCCAGCAGCACGACAGGGGGCGATGGCTACACCTTC. Its protein product is CASSTTGGDGYTF.

This chain uses TRBV11-3 with TRBJ1-5; D is unclear. Trimming cost V 6 bases and J 5 bases, with 8 bases left between them. From germline, CDR1 is SGHNT and CDR2 YENEEA. This CDR3 is built from 12 residues. For the CDR3, the DNA is TGTGCCAGCAGAAATGGGCATCAGCCCCAGCATTTT. It specifies CASRNGHQPQHF.

Here the CDR3 DNA reads TGTGCCAGCAGCCAAGGGTATGTTGGGGGAGACAGGGATCATGGCTACACCTTC. It translates to CASSQGYVGGDRDHGYTF. The chain carries TRBV4-2 and TRBJ1-2; 7 bases map to TRBD1. This CDR3 has 18 amino acids. V lost 1 base, J lost 6 bases, and 17 bases stayed unmatched. Germline assignment: CDR1 LGHNA and CDR2 YNFKEQ.

The chain employs TRBV2 and TRBJ1-2, with 10 positions matching TRBD1. The CDR3 totals 15 residues. The germline V gene encodes CDR1 SNHLY and CDR2 FYNNEI. Losses at the gene ends were 2 bases for V and 5 bases for J; bases not matched to a gene: 5. Here the CDR3 DNA reads TGTGCCAGCAGTGAAAGACAGGGGGCGCGGTATGGCTACACCTTC. It yields the protein CASSERQGARYGYTF. The variable domain in full, with the rest retrieved from reference TRBV2 and TRBJ1-2, is EPEVTQTPSHQVTQMGQEVILRCVPISNHLYFYWYRQILGQKVEFLVSFYNNEISEKSEIFDDQFSVERPDGSNFTLKIRSTKLEDSAMYFCASSERQGARYGYTFGSGTRLTVV.

The chain is built from TRBV30 and TRBJ2-3; D ambiguous. The CDR3 has 15 residues. V dropped 0 bases and J dropped 8 bases, with 18 bases sitting between them. The germline V gene has CDR1 GTSNPN and CDR2 SVGIG (reference sequence). CDR3 protein: CAWSVGPAQMGTQYF. In DNA form, the CDR3 reads TGTGCCTGGAGTGTGGGCCCGGCACAGATGGGTACGCAGTATTTT.

V and J are TRBV10-2 and TRBJ2-6, with D unresolved. The length of the CDR3 is 16 residues. V lost 4 bases and J 1 base, leaving 11 bases between the germline ends. Germline V gene data show CDR1 as WSHSY and CDR2 as SAAADI. The CDR3 DNA reads as TGCGCCAGCAGTGTCCTCCCGATTTCTGGGGCCAACGTCCTGACTTTC. This codes for CASSVLPISGANVLTF.

The gene calls are TRBV5-5 and TRBJ1-2; TRBD1 is a possible D gene (5 bases). V was trimmed by 3 bases and J by 2 bases, leaving 11 bases between them. The CDR3 runs 14 residues. Germline V gives CDR1 SGHKS, CDR2 YYEKEE (reference sequence). CDR3 DNA: TGTGCCAGCAGCTGGGGGGGGACCAACTATGGCTACACCTTC. This translates into CASSWGGTNYGYTF.

This chain uses TRBV15 with TRBJ2-5; D tentatively reads TRBD1 or TRBD2 (6 bases each). The CDR3 length is 15 residues. Trimming removed 0 bases from V and 4 bases from J, with 12 bases in between. Germline-derived CDR1 and CDR2 are LNHNV and YYDKDF (reference sequence). The CDR3 region has the DNA TGTGCCACCAGCAGAGAAGGGGGGTTAGGAGAGACCCAGTACTTC. Encoded protein: CATSREGGLGETQYF. The variable domain in full, with the rest retrieved from reference TRBV15 and TRBJ2-5, is DAMVIQNPRYQVTQFGKPVTLSCSQTLNHNVMYWYQQKSSQAPKLLFHYYDKDFNNEADTPDNFQSRRPNTSFCFLDIRSPGLGDTAMYLCATSREGGLGETQYFGPGTRLLVL.

The table lists this clone with a few counts. The chain carries TRBV6-5 and TRBJ2-7, with TRBD1 matching 10 bases. This CDR3 is built from 13 residues. V lost 6 bases, J lost 6 bases, and 5 bases stayed unmatched. Germline CDR1 MNHEY, CDR2 SVGAGI. The CDR3, as DNA: TGTGCCAGCAGGAGACAGGGGGCGGTCGAGCAGTACGTC. Translation gives CASRRQGAVEQYV.

The CDR3: CASSLLAGGQETQYF. The CDR3 DNA follows: TGTGCCAGCAGCTTGTTAGCGGGGGGGCAAGAGACCCAGTACTTC. V gene TRBV5-6 combines with J gene TRBJ2-5; TRBD2 matches at 11 bases. The germline CDR1 and CDR2 sequences are SGHDT and YYEEEE. The CDR3 extends over 15 amino acids. V was pared by 1 base and J by 2 bases, with 1 base of the junction left unmatched.

The chain joins TRBV18 to TRBJ1-4, with 7 bases identical to TRBD1. The CDR3 is 14 residues long. Germline CDR1 and CDR2: KGHSH and LQKENI. Germline trimming cut 5 bases from V and 8 bases from J; bases unmatched to any gene: 8. CDR3 residues: CASSSKDRDEKLFF. As DNA, the CDR3 is TGTGCCAGCTCAAGTAAAGACAGGGACGAAAAACTGTTTTTT.

The chain combines TRBV18 with TRBJ2-7; D is ambiguous. The germline V gene has CDR1 KGHSH and CDR2 LQKENI. This CDR3 is built from 12 residues. Trimming removed 3 bases from V and 1 base from J, with 4 bases in between. CDR3 bases: TGTGCCAGCTCACCGGAATCCTACGAGCAGTACGTC. This codes for CASSPESYEQYV.

V and J are TRBV12-3 or TRBV12-4 and TRBJ2-1, with a weak D call TRBD2 (6 bases). The CDR3 totals 12 residues. V was clipped by 6 bases and J by 8 bases, with 11 bases between them. The CDR3 here is CASRRGWDEQFF. The CDR3 DNA reads TGTGCCAGCAGGCGGGGCTGGGATGAGCAGTTCTTC.

V and J are TRBV24-1 and TRBJ2-3; D is ambiguous. The CDR3 sequence is 15 residues long. V shed 1 base and J shed 3 bases, with 10 bases lying between them. CDR1 and CDR2 from the germline V gene are KGHDR and SFDVKD. The CDR3 DNA reads as TGTGCCACCAGTGATTTTGCCGGCGAGACAGATACGCAGTATTTT. This codes for CATSDFAGETDTQYF.

This rearrangement joins TRBV9 to TRBJ1-1, with a weak D call TRBD1 (5 bases). Trimming stripped 4 bases from V and 6 bases from J, with 19 bases between. CDR3 length equals 15 residues. Germline V gives CDR1 SGDLS, CDR2 YYNGEE. In DNA, the CDR3 is TGTGCCAGCAGCTCTAAGAGGGACGGGTATTCTGAAGCTTTCTTT. This translates into CASSSKRDGYSEAFF.

The chain recombines TRBV15 with TRBJ1-4; D uncertain. The germline V and J ends were trimmed by 4 bases and 7 bases, with 16 bases remaining between them. The germline V gene encodes CDR1 LNHNV and CDR2 YYDKDF (reference sequence). The CDR3 runs 15 residues. As DNA, the CDR3 is TGTGCCACCAGCACAATGGGGAGTCTCCCTGAAAAACTGTTTTTT. It encodes CATSTMGSLPEKLFF.

This clone occurred once. This CDR3 is CATSRERIVYGSSYEQYV. In DNA, the CDR3 is TGTGCCACCAGCAGAGAAAGGATTGTCTACGGGAGCTCCTACGAGCAGTACGTC. The chain uses TRBV15 and TRBJ2-7; possibly TRBD2 for D (6 bases). Looked up from germline, CDR1 is LNHNV and CDR2 is YYDKDF (reference sequence). V lost 0 bases and J lost 0, with 18 bases in between. This CDR3 spans 18 amino acids.

V usage is TRBV18 and J usage is TRBJ2-2; D possibly uses TRBD1 or TRBD2 (6 bases each). The germline CDR1 and CDR2 sequences are KGHSH and LQKENI. Deletions cut 2 bases from V and 3 bases from J, with 13 bases between. CDR3 length: 16 residues. CDR3: CASSPAGGRDTGELFF. In DNA, the CDR3 is TGTGCCAGCTCACCAGCCGGGGGCCGTGACACCGGGGAGCTGTTTTTT. The full variable domain, rest sourced from reference TRBV18 and TRBJ2-2, is NAGVMQNPRHLVRRRGQEARLRCSPMKGHSHVYWYRQLPEEGLKFMVYLQKENIIDESGMPKERFSAEFPKEGPSILRIQQVVRGDSAAYFCASSPAGGRDTGELFFGEGSRLTVL.

A note on this clone: Other nucleotide sequences in the sample specify the same CDR3. This chain uses TRBV5-1 with TRBJ2-3; the D is unclear. The germline V gene has CDR1 SGHRS and CDR2 YFSETQ. V was cut by 0 bases and J by 2 bases, with 4 bases left in between. The CDR3 is 13 residues long. Written as DNA, the CDR3 is TGCGCCAGCAGCTTGGTCCCCACAGATACGCAGTATTTT. Protein: CASSLVPTDTQYF.

The chain recombines TRBV18 with TRBJ1-2; D is unresolved. This CDR3 has 14 residues. CDR1 is KGHSH, CDR2 LQKENI, per germline. Trimming stripped 6 bases from V and 1 base from J, with 12 bases between. This chain's CDR3 is CASSPSVDNYGYTF. The CDR3 DNA is TGTGCCAGCTCCCCGTCCGTGGATAACTATGGCTACACCTTC.

This chain joins TRBV2 and TRBJ1-2; D might be TRBD1 (5 bases). With 8 bases removed from V and 0 bases from J, the gap between germline ends came to 13 bases. This CDR3 region has 14 residues. CDR1 is SNHLY, CDR2 FYNNEI, per germline. CDR3 nucleotide sequence: TGTGCCAGCTTGCTAGGACACACTAACTATGGCTACACCTTC. This gives the protein CASLLGHTNYGYTF.

The V gene is TRBV6-1, the J gene TRBJ2-7; D ambiguous. CDR3 length: 14 amino acids. V lost 0 bases to trimming and J lost 9 bases, with 15 bases between them. CDR1 MNHNS and CDR2 SASEGT come from the germline V gene. The chain's CDR3 is CASSEAWSQAVQYV. In DNA, the CDR3 is TGTGCCAGCAGTGAAGCGTGGTCTCAGGCGGTGCAGTACGTC.

The chain combines TRBV5-1 with TRBJ1-1, with D tentatively TRBD1 (6 bases). The germline gives CDR1 SGHRS, CDR2 YFSETQ. This CDR3 comprises 15 residues. V gave up 4 bases and J gave up 4 bases, with 17 bases separating them. CDR3 in DNA: TGCGCCAGCAGCAGGCAACAGGGAGTCGGCACTGAAGCTTTCTTT. Translation: CASSRQQGVGTEAFF.

The V gene is TRBV10-3, the J gene TRBJ2-5; D possibly corresponds to TRBD2 (5 bases). Germline V gene lookup returns CDR1 ENHRY and CDR2 SYGVKD. This CDR3 region has 14 residues. V gave up 6 bases and J gave up 1 base, with 12 bases separating them. The CDR3 DNA sequence: TGTGCCATCAGCGGGGTAGGGAGCCAAGAGACCCAGTACTTC. Amino acids: CAISGVGSQETQYF.

The chain recombines TRBV5-4 with TRBJ2-1, with TRBD2 identical over 12 bases. CDR1 is SGHNT, CDR2 YYREEE, per germline (reference sequence). The V segment lost 3 bases and the J segment 4 bases; nucleotides outside the gene matches: 5. The CDR3 contains 16 residues. The CDR3 DNA sequence: TGTGCCAGCAGCTCCGCACTAGCGGGGGGTTACAATGAGCAGTTCTTC. Encoded protein: CASSSALAGGYNEQFF.

The chain couples TRBV9 to TRBJ1-5; perhaps TRBD1 as D (6 bases). The CDR3 is 14 amino acids. The germline CDR1 and CDR2 sequences are SGDLS and YYNGEE. Trimming stripped 4 bases from V and 0 bases from J, with 8 bases between. CDR3 sequence (DNA): TGTGCCAGCAGCTTGGACAGTAGCAATCAGCCCCAGCATTTT. Translation gives CASSLDSSNQPQHF.